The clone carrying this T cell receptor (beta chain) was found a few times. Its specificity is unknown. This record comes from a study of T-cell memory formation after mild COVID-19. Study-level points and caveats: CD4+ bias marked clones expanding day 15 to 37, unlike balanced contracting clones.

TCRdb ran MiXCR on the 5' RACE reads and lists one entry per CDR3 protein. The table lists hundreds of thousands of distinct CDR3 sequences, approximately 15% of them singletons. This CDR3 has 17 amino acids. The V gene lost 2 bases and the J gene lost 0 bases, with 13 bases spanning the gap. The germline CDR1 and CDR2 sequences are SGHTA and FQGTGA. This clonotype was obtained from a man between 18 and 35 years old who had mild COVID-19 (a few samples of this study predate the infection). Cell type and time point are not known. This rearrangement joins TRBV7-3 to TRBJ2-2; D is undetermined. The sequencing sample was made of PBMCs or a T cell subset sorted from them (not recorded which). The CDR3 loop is CASSLEAVTANTGELFF. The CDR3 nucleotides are TGTGCCAGCAGCTTAGAAGCTGTCACTGCGAACACCGGGGAGCTGTTTTTT.